Only a few counts were recorded for the clone carrying this T cell receptor (beta chain). This sample's time point: newly diagnosed GD, antithyroid drugs for less than 3 months. PBMCs provided the RNA from which the TCR library was made. The sample originates from a study of regulatory T cells in long-lasting Graves disease. The TCR beta library used iRepertoire HTBI primers with Arm-PCR amplification of CDR3. MiXCR, run by TCRdb on the multiplex PCR reads, gives a single entry per CDR3 protein. There are over 500,000 distinct CDR3 sequences in the sample; about 16% occur only once, and around 11% lies in the top ten. This CDR3 comprises 16 residues. J was trimmed by 6 bases and V by 5 bases; bases with no gene match: 6. Germline CDR1 reads ENHRY; CDR2 reads SYGVKD. The same specimen was also included in a second study, on T cells in Graves' hyperthyroidism and ophthalmopathy.

This chain links TRBV10-3 with TRBJ2-2, with 13 bases aligning to TRBD2. The receptor comes from a man aged 18 to 30 with Graves disease. The sample was peripheral blood mononuclear cells (PBMCs), taken at new diagnosis, from a patient treated with antithyroid drugs. CDR3 sequence: CAISRLAGGTAGELFF. The CDR3 DNA reads TGTGCCATCAGTAGACTAGCGGGAGGAACGGCCGGGGAGCTGTTTTTT.